A selection of T cell receptor beta chains follows, all from one sample in a study of blood T cell repertoires in COVID-19. The method was immunoSEQ multiplex PCR; TCRdb's version includes in-frame clones alone and lacks a portion of them. The sample has 55,000 to 80,000 clones, approximately 91% seen once. The source material was peripheral blood. The receptors originated from a human donor in a cohort sampled during active COVID-19. Both conserved end residues are part of each CDR3. The order of the fields is D gene, J gene, V gene, CDR3 length, clone size, CDR3 protein, CDR3 DNA. A D gene is named only where the DNA matches it firmly. Size is omitted from some rows. Given values are once, few, many or a class for expanded clones.

. | TRBJ2-1 | TRBV19 | 14 | . | CASSYRENYNEQFF | TGTGCCAGTAGTTACCGGGAGAACTACAATGAGCAGTTCTTC
TRBD2 | TRBJ2-7 | TRBV6-6 | 15 | . | CASSPGTRVVEEQYF | TGTGCCAGCAGTCCCGGGACTAGGGTAGTAGAAGAGCAGTACTTC
. | TRBJ2-1 | TRBV6-5 | 14 | . | CASKLTSSYNEQFF | TGTGCCAGCAAACTGACTAGCTCCTACAATGAGCAGTTCTTC
. | TRBJ2-7 | TRBV19 | 13 | . | CASSMFQASEQYF | TGTGCCAGTAGTATGTTTCAGGCCAGCGAGCAGTACTTC
TRBD2 | TRBJ2-7 | TRBV15 | 16 | . | CATSRDQASGTYEQYF | TGTGCCACCAGCAGAGATCAGGCTAGCGGAACCTACGAGCAGTACTTC
TRBD2 | TRBJ2-5 | TRBV5-1 | 16 | . | CASSLLKREGLGTQYF | TGCGCCAGCAGCTTGTTGAAGCGGGAGGGCTTGGGGACCCAGTACTTC
TRBD1 | TRBJ1-4 | TRBV28 | 14 | . | CASRKQGGGEKLFF | TGTGCCAGCAGGAAACAGGGGGGTGGTGAAAAACTGTTTTTT
TRBD2 | TRBJ2-7 | TRBV11-2 | 15 | . | CASSLGGGSSYEQYF | TGTGCCAGCAGCTTAGGCGGGGGTAGCTCCTACGAGCAGTACTTC
. | TRBJ2-5 | TRBV5-1 | 15 | . | CASSDSPLYQETQYF | TGCGCCAGCAGTGACTCCCCCTTGTACCAAGAGACCCAGTACTTC
. | TRBJ1-4 | TRBV15 | 21 | . | CATSTPGRAWGPGATNEKLFF | TGTGCCACCAGCACCCCTGGGAGGGCCTGGGGTCCAGGGGCAACTAATGAAAAACTGTTTTTT
. | TRBJ1-6 | TRBV7-2 | 15 | . | CASSLKNQGYSPLHF | TGTGCCAGCAGCTTAAAAAACCAGGGTTATTCACCCCTCCACTTT
. | TRBJ2-2 | TRBV7-2 | 11 | . | CASRRTGELFF | TGTGCCAGCCGTCGCACCGGGGAGCTGTTTTTT
TRBD2 | TRBJ2-3 | TRBV14 | 16 | . | CASSQGSGRDTDTQYF | TGTGCCAGCAGCCAAGGAAGCGGGAGGGACACAGATACGCAGTATTTT
. | TRBJ1-5 | TRBV5-6 | 16 | . | CASSLKGQGKNQPQHF | TGTGCCAGCAGCTTGAAGGGGCAGGGGAAAAATCAGCCCCAGCATTTT
. | TRBJ2-7 | TRBV7-2 | 13 | . | CASSLQRTYEQYF | TGTGCCAGCAGCTTACAGCGGACCTACGAGCAGTACTTC
. | TRBJ1-2 | TRBV4-3 | 14 | . | CASSQMGASYGYTF | TGCGCCAGCAGCCAAATGGGGGCCTCCTATGGCTACACCTTC
TRBD1 | TRBJ2-1 | TRBV6-5 | 15 | . | CASSQGDGAYNEQFF | TGTGCCAGCAGCCAGGGGGACGGGGCGTACAATGAGCAGTTCTTC
. | TRBJ2-1 | TRBV7-9 | 16 | once | CASSPSSARKNNEQFF | TGTGCCAGCAGCCCATCAAGTGCCAGGAAGAACAATGAGCAGTTCTTC
. | TRBJ2-1 | TRBV19 | 17 | . | CASSSGQFRRVHNEQFF | TGTGCCAGTAGTAGCGGACAGTTTCGTCGTGTACACAATGAGCAGTTCTTC
TRBD2 | TRBJ2-5 | TRBV15 | 15 | . | CATSPGLAEEETQYF | TGTGCCACCTCTCCGGGACTAGCGGAAGAAGAGACCCAGTACTTC
TRBD2 | TRBJ2-1 | TRBV5-1 | 15 | . | CASSLTSDPYNEQFF | TGCGCCAGCAGCTTAACTAGCGACCCCTACAATGAGCAGTTCTTC
. | TRBJ2-5 | TRBV5-6 | 16 | . | CASTRRGQFRSETQYF | TGTGCCAGCACCCGGAGGGGGCAGTTCCGTTCAGAGACCCAGTACTTC
. | TRBJ2-2 | TRBV29-1 | 16 | . | CSVPARGAANTGELFF | TGCAGCGTGCCAGCTCGGGGGGCCGCGAACACCGGGGAGCTGTTTTTT
TRBD2 | TRBJ2-7 | TRBV19 | 15 | . | CASSGVKRELYEQYF | TGTGCCAGTAGTGGGGTCAAGCGGGAGCTATACGAGCAGTACTTC
. | TRBJ2-4 | TRBV12-5 | 17 | . | CASGKTPRGVAKNIQYF | TGTGCTAGTGGCAAAACCCCCAGGGGCGTCGCCAAAAACATTCAGTACTTC